In this sample, the clone carrying this T cell receptor (beta chain) turned up once. Its antigen is not known. The data are from a study of cytomegalovirus exposure and HLA in healthy donors. The PCR used 60 Vbeta and 13 Jbeta primers. Data came from immunoSEQ multiplex PCR; TCRdb stores just in-frame clones and leaves some out. This table holds 150,000 to 200,000 clones, 80% found once. Germline-derived CDR1 and CDR2 are SGHTA and FQGNSA. Trimming cost V 5 bases and J 8 bases, with 10 bases left between them. This CDR3 has 12 amino acids. General study findings and limits: The classifier reportedly diagnosed cytomegalovirus status with high specificity and sensitivity. Reports state that TCR beta sequences accurately predicted most subjects' HLA-A and HLA-B alleles. TCR association rates varied by HLA locus in a later analysis, with DRB1 highest and HLA-C lowest.

This sequence was found in a woman aged 30 to 39 in good health and CMV-seronegative. The sequencing sample was made of PBMCs. The rearrangement links TRBV7-2 to TRBJ2-1; no clear D gene. The CDR3 region is CASSPHGHEQFF. CDR3 coding DNA: TGTGCCAGCAGCCCTCATGGCCATGAGCAGTTCTTC.